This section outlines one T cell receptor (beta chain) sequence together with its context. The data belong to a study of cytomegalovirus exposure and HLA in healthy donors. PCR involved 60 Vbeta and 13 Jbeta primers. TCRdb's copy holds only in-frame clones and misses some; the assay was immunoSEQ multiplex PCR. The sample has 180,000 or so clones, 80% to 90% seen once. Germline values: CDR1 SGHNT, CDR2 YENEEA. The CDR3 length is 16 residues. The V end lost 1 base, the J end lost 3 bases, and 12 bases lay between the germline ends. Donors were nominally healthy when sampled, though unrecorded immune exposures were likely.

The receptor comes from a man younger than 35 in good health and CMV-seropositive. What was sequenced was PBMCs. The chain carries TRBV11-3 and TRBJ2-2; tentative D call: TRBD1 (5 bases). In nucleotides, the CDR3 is TGTGCCAGCAGCTTAGCCCCATTCAGGGACACCGGGGAGCTGTTTTTT. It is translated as CASSLAPFRDTGELFF.